One and the same sample provided the 32 T cell receptor beta chains below, sequenced in a study of cytotoxic CD8 clonotypes in ibrutinib-treated CLL. TCRdb's copy holds only in-frame clones and misses some; the assay was immunoSEQ multiplex PCR. The sample contains around 200,000 clones, 70% of which appear only once. This sample comprised PBMCs, obtained after 12 months of ibrutinib treatment. Every receptor here comes from a human donor with chronic lymphocytic leukemia.

The table lists this clone with a count of one. This sequence joins TRBV19 and TRBJ1-5; 10 positions match TRBD1. This CDR3 has 18 residues. Germline loops: CDR1 LNHDA, CDR2 SQIVND (reference sequence). The junction had 10 bases not matched to a gene; V was cut back by 5 bases and J by 0 bases. DNA for the CDR3: TGTGCCAGTAGTCCGCGACAGGGGGCAGGTTATAGCAATCAGCCCCAGCATTTT. Residues: CASSPRQGAGYSNQPQHF. The full variable domain, completed using reference TRBV19 and TRBJ1-5, is DGGITQSPKYLFRKEGQNVTLSCEQNLNHDAMYWYRQDPGQGLRLIYYSQIVNDFQKGDIAEGYSVSREKKESFPLTVTSAQKNPTAFYLCASSPRQGAGYSNQPQHFGDGTRLSIL.

This clone was found a few times. This chain joins TRBV5-1 and TRBJ1-2; D may be TRBD1 (6 bases). The CDR3 loop spans 14 amino acids. Looked up from germline, CDR1 is SGHRS and CDR2 is YFSETQ. Deletions cut 7 bases from V and 7 bases from J, with 20 bases between. CDR3 bases: TGCGCCAGCCGGCCCCTAACAGGGTTCAGTGGCTACACCTTC. This encodes CASRPLTGFSGYTF.

This chain connects TRBV11-2 to TRBJ1-1, with D perhaps TRBD1 (5 bases). The CDR3 length is 14 residues. Per germline, CDR1 SGHAT and CDR2 FQNNGV. The germline V and J ends were trimmed by 5 bases and 1 base, with 11 bases remaining between them. The CDR3 region has the DNA TGTGCCAGCAGCCCCGGGACGGCGAACACTGAAGCTTTCTTT. It yields the protein CASSPGTANTEAFF.

The rearrangement uses TRBV5-4 and TRBJ1-2; D call uncertain. The V gene's germline CDR1 is SGHNT and CDR2 YYREEE (reference sequence). V was clipped by 4 bases and J by 1 base, with 14 bases between them. There are 15 residues in the CDR3. This CDR3 reads CASSLRDLINYGYTF. CDR3 sequence (DNA): TGTGCCAGCAGCCTACGTGACCTAATTAACTATGGCTACACCTTC.

This clone was observed a handful of times. The rearrangement uses TRBV9 and TRBJ2-3, with D tentatively TRBD1 or TRBD2 (5 bases each). The CDR3 totals 15 residues. Germline V gene lookup returns CDR1 SGDLS and CDR2 YYNGEE. Deletions cut 7 bases from V and 2 bases from J, with 17 bases between. CDR3 residues: CASYGIGGVTDTQYF. For the CDR3, the DNA is TGTGCCAGCTACGGAATTGGGGGAGTCACAGATACGCAGTATTTT.

V usage is TRBV20-1 and J usage is TRBJ2-7; D gene uncertain. Germline CDR1 reads DFQATT; CDR2 reads SNEGSKA (reference sequence). V lost 0 bases and J 4 bases, leaving 4 bases between the germline ends. The CDR3 is made up of 11 amino acids. CDR3 coding DNA: TGCAGTGCTAGAGACATATACGAGCAGTACTTC. It yields the protein CSARDIYEQYF.

The count of this clone is one. The chain uses TRBV30 and TRBJ1-6; no clear D. CDR1 is GTSNPN and CDR2 is SVGIG in the germline V gene (reference sequence). Deletions cut 2 bases from V and 3 bases from J, with 5 bases between. This CDR3 spans 13 amino acids. The CDR3 DNA reads TGTGCCTGGAGTCTCGACTATAATTCACCCCTCCACTTT. Its translation is CAWSLDYNSPLHF.

This clone was counted only a few times. The chain has TRBV6-5 and TRBJ2-1, with TRBD2 matching 9 bases. J lost 10 bases, V lost 6 bases, and 13 bases had no gene match. This CDR3 contains 15 residues. Germline values: CDR1 MNHEY, CDR2 SVGAGI. The CDR3 coding sequence is TGTGCCAGCAGACGCCGGGGCGGGAGGGCAAGCGAGCAGTTCTTC. This encodes CASRRRGGRASEQFF.

The chain uses TRBV27 and TRBJ2-5; D is possibly TRBD1 (5 bases). Germline assignment: CDR1 MNHEY and CDR2 SMNVEV (reference sequence). V dropped 6 bases and J dropped 5 bases, with 19 bases sitting between them. The CDR3 covers 15 residues. CDR3 sequence reads: CASSPTPDRRETQYF. Here the CDR3 DNA reads TGTGCCAGCAGCCCCACCCCCGACAGACGGGAGACCCAGTACTTC.

The J gene is TRBJ2-5, the V gene TRBV4-3, with 7 bases identical to TRBD1. The CDR3 spans 17 residues. Germline assignment: CDR1 LGHNA and CDR2 YSLEER. Germline trimming cut 2 bases from V and 5 bases from J; bases unmatched to any gene: 14. The CDR3 loop is CASSQYPSQGLVETQYF. CDR3 in DNA: TGCGCCAGCAGCCAATACCCCTCACAGGGGCTGGTGGAGACCCAGTACTTC.

The rearrangement links TRBV6-5 to TRBJ2-7; 8 bases line up with TRBD1. The CDR3 runs 15 residues. With V trimmed by 6 bases and J by 0 bases, 7 bases remained unmatched. CDR1 is MNHEY, CDR2 SVGAGI, per germline. CDR3 sequence reads: CASSDRGWGSYEQYF. The CDR3 bases are TGTGCCAGCAGCGACAGGGGATGGGGCTCCTACGAGCAGTACTTC.

The genes are TRBV5-6 and TRBJ2-2; D call uncertain. V shed 0 bases and J shed 8 bases, with 8 bases lying between them. Germline V gene data show CDR1 as SGHDT and CDR2 as YYEEEE. The CDR3 totals 13 residues. The CDR3 here is CASSLGPLGELFF. The DNA of the CDR3 is TGTGCCAGCAGCTTGGGTCCCTTAGGGGAGCTGTTTTTT. Full variable domain (missing parts from reference TRBV5-6 and TRBJ2-2): DAGVTQSPTHLIKTRGQQVTLRCSPKSGHDTVSWYQQALGQGPQFIFQYYEEEERQRGNFPDRFSGHQFPNYSSELNVNALLLGDSALYLCASSLGPLGELFFGEGSRLTVL.

V gene TRBV7-3 combines with J gene TRBJ2-5; TRBD2 aligns across 8 bases. Looked up from germline, CDR1 is SGHTA and CDR2 is FQGTGA. The CDR3 has 15 residues. V shed 2 bases, J shed 4 bases, and the junction held 6 bases outside the gene matches. The CDR3 sequence is CASSLSGGPRETQYF. The CDR3 region has the DNA TGTGCCAGCAGCTTATCGGGAGGGCCACGAGAGACCCAGTACTTC.

The chain employs TRBV30 and TRBJ1-4, with D perhaps matching TRBD1 (5 bases). The CDR3 consists of 14 residues. V lost 2 bases and J lost 7, with 14 bases in between. Germline loops: CDR1 GTSNPN, CDR2 SVGIG (reference sequence). The CDR3 nucleotides are TGTGCCTGGAGTCGACAGCCCGCCCCTGAAAAACTGTTTTTT. It translates to CAWSRQPAPEKLFF.

The chain links TRBV7-3 to TRBJ1-3; D is perhaps TRBD1 (6 bases). V shed 2 bases and J shed 2 bases, with 7 bases lying between them. The CDR3 spans 14 residues. CDR1 and CDR2 (germline): SGHTA, FQGTGA. CDR3 nucleotides: TGTGCCAGCAGCTTAGGACAGCCTGGAAACACCATATATTTT. Translation: CASSLGQPGNTIYF.

The V and J genes are TRBV11-2 and TRBJ1-1, with D unclear. Trimming took 11 bases from V and 6 from J, leaving 13 bases between them. This CDR3 contains 11 residues. Germline V gene lookup returns CDR1 SGHAT and CDR2 FQNNGV. The CDR3: CAVSLDSEAFF. The CDR3 DNA is TGTGCCGTCAGCCTGGACTCTGAAGCTTTCTTT. Filled out from reference TRBV11-2 and TRBJ1-1, the complete variable domain reads EAGVAQSPRYKIIEKRQSVAFWCNPISGHATLYWYQQILGQGPKLLIQFQNNGVVDDSQLPKDRFSAERLKGVDSTLKIQPAKLEDSAVYLCAVSLDSEAFFGQGTRLTVV.

This clone was recorded a few times. The genes are TRBV11-3 and TRBJ2-2; no firm D call. The germline V and J ends were trimmed by 1 base and 5 bases, with 5 bases remaining between them. CDR1 is SGHNT and CDR2 is YENEEA in the germline V gene. The CDR3 sequence is 13 residues long. Here the CDR3 DNA reads TGTGCCAGCAGCTTAGGTCCAACCGGGGAGCTGTTTTTT. Its translation is CASSLGPTGELFF. The full variable domain, its missing parts supplied by reference TRBV11-3 and TRBJ2-2, is EAGVVQSPRYKIIEKKQPVAFWCNPISGHNTLYWYLQNLGQGPELLIRYENEEAVDDSQLPKDRFSAERLKGVDSTLKIQPAELGDSAVYLCASSLGPTGELFFGEGSRLTVL.

The J gene is TRBJ1-6, the V gene TRBV15, with D hard to call. There are 14 residues in the CDR3. Germline CDR1 is LNHNV and CDR2 is YYDKDF (reference sequence). The ends were cut back, 1 base at V and 7 bases at J, with 8 bases in the middle. CDR3 sequence: CATSRGGGNSPLHF. CDR3 DNA: TGTGCCACCAGCAGAGGGGGAGGGAATTCACCCCTCCACTTT.

The rearrangement joins TRBV7-2 to TRBJ2-7; D call uncertain. V gave up 3 bases and J gave up 7 bases, with 16 bases separating them. CDR3 length equals 14 residues. Per the germline V gene, CDR1 is SGHTA and CDR2 is FQGNSA. CDR3 in amino acids: CASSLDPRGREQYF. The CDR3 region has the DNA TGTGCCAGCAGCTTGGACCCCCGCGGTCGTGAGCAGTACTTC.

The chain recombines TRBV19 with TRBJ2-1, with 10 bases lining up with TRBD2. The CDR3 spans 14 residues. Trimming took 11 bases from V and 2 from J; bases not matched to a gene: 6. In germline, CDR1 is LNHDA, CDR2 SQIVND (reference sequence). Here the CDR3 reads CAARTSGAYNEQFF. CDR3 in DNA: TGTGCCGCTAGGACTAGCGGAGCCTACAATGAGCAGTTCTTC.

The CDR3 reads CASSQIPGLAGRVSYNEQFF. In DNA form, the CDR3 reads TGTGCCAGCAGCCAAATTCCGGGACTAGCGGGAAGAGTCTCCTACAATGAGCAGTTCTTC. The chain links TRBV28 to TRBJ2-1; 13 nucleotides match TRBD2. The length of the CDR3 is 20 residues. V was pared by 6 bases and J by 0 bases, with 14 bases of the junction left unmatched. CDR1 MDHEN and CDR2 SYDVKM come from the germline V gene.

This clone was observed a handful of times. The V call is TRBV2, the J call TRBJ2-5; no definite D call. The CDR3 length is 13 residues. V dropped 10 bases and J dropped 2 bases, with 14 bases sitting between them. The germline gives CDR1 SNHLY, CDR2 FYNNEI. The DNA for the CDR3 is TGTGCCACCAAATGGCATTCGCAAGAGACCCAGTACTTC. The encoded protein is CATKWHSQETQYF.

A few counts support this clone. The chain joins TRBV9 to TRBJ2-1; a weak D match, TRBD2 (6 bases). Trimming stripped 0 bases from V and 10 bases from J, with 8 bases between. The CDR3 length is 12 residues. CDR1 is SGDLS and CDR2 is YYNGEE in the germline V gene. Here the CDR3 DNA reads TGTGCCAGCAGCGTAGTTCTAGCGGAGCAGTTCTTC. Amino acid sequence: CASSVVLAEQFF.

Many counts were recorded for this clone. The V call is TRBV6-6, the J call TRBJ1-2, with 7 bases matching TRBD1. CDR1 is MNHNY and CDR2 is SVGAGI in the germline V gene (reference sequence). V was clipped by 6 bases and J by 4 bases; unmatched bases: 11. This CDR3 contains 15 residues. The CDR3 loop is CASRGDRVGVYGYTF. Here the CDR3 DNA reads TGTGCCAGCAGAGGAGACAGGGTAGGGGTCTATGGCTACACCTTC.

This rearrangement joins TRBV6-5 to TRBJ2-1; unclear D gene. Trimming shortened V by 0 bases and J by 7 bases, and 16 bases separated the two germline ends. The CDR3 has 16 residues. Germline V gives CDR1 MNHEY, CDR2 SVGAGI. CDR3 DNA: TGTGCCAGCAGTTACTCGGCAACATCCTACGAAAATGAGCAGTTCTTC. Amino acid sequence: CASSYSATSYENEQFF.

The chain joins TRBV19 to TRBJ2-1; the D call may be TRBD1 or TRBD2 (5 bases each). The V end lost 3 bases, the J end lost 0 bases, and 15 bases lay between the germline ends. The CDR3 is made up of 17 amino acids. Looked up from germline, CDR1 is LNHDA and CDR2 is SQIVND (reference sequence). CDR3 DNA: TGTGCCAGTAGTATCTACGGTGGGACGGGCTCCTACAATGAGCAGTTCTTC. Translation: CASSIYGGTGSYNEQFF.

The rearrangement uses TRBV5-4 and TRBJ2-4, with 16 bases lining up with TRBD2. CDR3 length: 19 amino acids. Trimming cost V 4 bases and J 5 bases; bases outside gene matches: 12. Germline V lookup: CDR1 SGHNT, CDR2 YYREEE (reference sequence). This chain's CDR3 is CASSTGLAGGYSRENIQYF. The CDR3 DNA follows: TGTGCCAGCAGCACGGGACTAGCGGGGGGGTATTCCCGCGAAAACATTCAGTACTTC.

V usage is TRBV6-5 and J usage is TRBJ2-2; D gene uncertain. Germline CDR1 is MNHEY and CDR2 is SVGAGI. V shed 2 bases and J shed 12 bases, with 16 bases lying between them. This CDR3 comprises 14 residues. CDR3 sequence reads: CASSYVGGGEKLFF. The CDR3 DNA follows: TGTGCCAGCAGTTACGTTGGCGGTGGGGAAAAGCTGTTTTTT.

This clone was seen a handful of times. The genes are TRBV7-2 and TRBJ1-2, with D perhaps matching TRBD1 (5 bases). Deletions cut 4 bases from V and 7 bases from J, with 19 bases between. Looked up from germline, CDR1 is SGHTA and CDR2 is FQGNSA. The CDR3 consists of 15 residues. CDR3 nucleotides: TGTGCCAGCAGCTCCTTAGGGGTTTTACTGGCTGGCTACACCTTC. It translates to CASSSLGVLLAGYTF.

This chain connects TRBV2 to TRBJ2-5; 13 bases match TRBD2. Germline CDR1 and CDR2: SNHLY and FYNNEI. The CDR3 consists of 14 residues. V gave up 8 bases and J gave up 6 bases; unmatched junction bases: 6. The DNA for the CDR3 is TGTGCCAGCGGTGGACTAGCGGGGGAAAAGACCCAGTACTTC. Amino acid sequence: CASGGLAGEKTQYF.

The genes are TRBV10-3 and TRBJ1-1; no firm D call. The germline CDR1 and CDR2 sequences are ENHRY and SYGVKD. Trimming took 4 bases from V and 1 from J, leaving 7 bases between them. There are 13 residues in the CDR3. This CDR3 is CAISVGRNTEAFF. In DNA form, the CDR3 reads TGTGCCATCAGTGTAGGGCGGAACACTGAAGCTTTCTTT.

Worth noting for this clone: At one end, the junction sequence differs from germline, possibly due to a read error. The chain has TRBV27 and TRBJ2-3; no reliable D call. The CDR3 is 9 amino acids. Germline values: CDR1 MNHEY, CDR2 SMNVEV (reference sequence). The CDR3 is CASRDTQYF. CDR3 coding DNA: TGTGCCAGCAGAGATACGCAGTATTTT.